The next 28 T cell receptor beta chains were all read from a single sample in a study of shared clonotypes between healthy human individuals. Using immunoSEQ multiplex PCR, the repertoire was profiled, and TCRdb retains in-frame clones only, with some absent. The sample includes over 700,000 clones, around 70% of them seen just once. Sequenced: memory CD4+ T cells sorted from blood. Subset given: CD45RA-negative fraction. These receptors were collected from a woman in her twenties or thirties in good health.

The chain carries TRBV10-3 and TRBJ1-3; no clear D. The CDR3 contains 17 residues. V was cut by 6 bases and J by 0 bases, with 18 bases left in between. The germline V gene has CDR1 ENHRY and CDR2 SYGVKD. The CDR3 loop is CAISEAAQTYSGNTIYF. The CDR3 nucleotides read TGTGCCATCAGCGAAGCGGCACAGACTTACTCTGGAAACACCATATATTTT.

The chain is built from TRBV6-6 and TRBJ2-5; 8 bases agree with TRBD2. Trimming at V came to 6 bases and at J to 12 bases, leaving 9 bases not matched to a gene. This CDR3 contains 12 residues. The germline V gene encodes CDR1 MNHNY and CDR2 SVGAGI (reference sequence). This chain's CDR3 is CASSPLSGSKYF. The CDR3, as DNA: TGTGCCAGCAGCCCCCTGAGCGGGAGTAAGTACTTC.

The chain recombines TRBV9 with TRBJ2-1; D is ambiguous. The V end lost 4 bases, the J end lost 5 bases, and 16 bases lay between the germline ends. The CDR3 runs to 15 residues. In germline, CDR1 is SGDLS, CDR2 YYNGEE. The CDR3 sequence: CASSPPQGGHNEQFF. The CDR3 coding sequence is TGTGCCAGCAGCCCGCCCCAAGGTGGCCACAATGAGCAGTTCTTC.

Here the CDR3 reads CASVLTLAGGADTQYF. The CDR3 DNA follows: TGTGCCAGCGTCCTGACGCTAGCGGGAGGGGCAGATACGCAGTATTTT. This rearrangement joins TRBV11-2 to TRBJ2-3; 12 nucleotides match TRBD2. V shed 8 bases and J 4 bases; nucleotides not matched to a gene: 10. Germline V gives CDR1 SGHAT, CDR2 FQNNGV. The CDR3 sequence is 16 residues long.

The chain links TRBV5-4 to TRBJ2-3; D not certain. The CDR3 loop spans 13 amino acids. Trimming stripped 4 bases from V and 9 bases from J, with 15 bases between. Germline CDR1 SGHNT, CDR2 YYREEE (reference sequence). The CDR3 protein is CASSPPGWGTQYF. The CDR3 DNA follows: TGTGCCAGCAGCCCCCCCGGTTGGGGAACGCAGTATTTT.

The V gene is TRBV19, the J gene TRBJ1-1, with D hard to call. This CDR3 spans 14 amino acids. V lost 4 bases and J 2 bases, leaving 11 bases between the germline ends. Per the germline V gene, CDR1 is LNHDA and CDR2 is SQIVND (reference sequence). The CDR3, as DNA: TGTGCCAGTAGTAAGGGCCGAGAAAACACTGAAGCTTTCTTT. As protein: CASSKGRENTEAFF.

V is TRBV27 and J is TRBJ2-3; D is unresolved. From germline, CDR1 is MNHEY and CDR2 SMNVEV (reference sequence). The CDR3 covers 15 residues. Deletions cut 5 bases from V and 3 bases from J, with 15 bases between. The CDR3 is CASSRWALSTDTQYF. DNA for the CDR3: TGTGCCAGCAGTCGGTGGGCATTGTCGACAGATACGCAGTATTTT.

CDR3 protein: CASSIYGTQYF. The CDR3 DNA is TGTGCCAGTAGTATTTATGGGACCCAGTACTTC. V is TRBV19 and J is TRBJ2-5; D is unclear. CDR3 length: 11 residues. CDR1 is LNHDA, CDR2 SQIVND, per germline (reference sequence). With 3 bases removed from V and 7 bases from J, the gap between germline ends came to 6 bases. The full variable domain, its missing parts supplied by reference TRBV19 and TRBJ2-5, is DGGITQSPKYLFRKEGQNVTLSCEQNLNHDAMYWYRQDPGQGLRLIYYSQIVNDFQKGDIAEGYSVSREKKESFPLTVTSAQKNPTAFYLCASSIYGTQYFGPGTRLLVL.

The chain uses TRBV7-9 and TRBJ2-5; unclear D gene. The CDR3 is 14 amino acids. Germline V CDR1 and CDR2: SEHNR, FQNEAQ (reference sequence). Deletions cut 4 bases from V and 0 bases from J, with 9 bases between. As DNA, the CDR3 is TGTGCCAGCAGCTCTACAGCGTACCAAGAGACCCAGTACTTC. Translated: CASSSTAYQETQYF.

The V gene is TRBV6-5, the J gene TRBJ1-5; TRBD1 agrees at 9 bases. Trimming cost V 5 bases and J 1 base; bases outside gene matches: 3. The CDR3 extends over 15 amino acids. Per the germline V gene, CDR1 is MNHEY and CDR2 is SVGAGI. DNA for the CDR3: TGTGCCAGCAGTAGGGACAGGGCGAGCAATCAGCCCCAGCATTTT. Translating it yields CASSRDRASNQPQHF.

The CDR3 region has the DNA TGTGCCAGCAGCTTAGCCGGGACAGCGGGTGGGGAAAAACTGTTTTTT. It encodes CASSLAGTAGGEKLFF. The chain joins TRBV7-8 to TRBJ1-4, with 7 bases matching TRBD1. The CDR3 runs to 16 residues. The germline CDR1 and CDR2 sequences are SGHVS and FQNEAQ. The J segment lost 8 bases and the V segment lost 0 bases, leaving 9 bases of the junction unmatched.

The rearrangement joins TRBV5-6 to TRBJ2-1; 7 positions agree with TRBD2. There are 17 residues in the CDR3. The V gene's germline CDR1 is SGHDT and CDR2 YYEEEE. The trim removed 2 bases at V and 7 bases at J, leaving 15 bases unmatched. The chain's CDR3 is CASSFRGRAHGSNEQFF. The DNA of the CDR3 is TGTGCCAGCAGCTTTCGTGGGAGGGCCCACGGTAGTAATGAGCAGTTCTTC.

The chain carries TRBV28 and TRBJ1-1; D is possibly TRBD1 (5 bases). V lost 5 bases, J lost 11 bases, and 18 bases lay in between. The CDR3 runs to 13 residues. Germline CDR1 MDHEN, CDR2 SYDVKM. CDR3 amino acids: CASSLSGRVAAFF. The DNA for the CDR3 is TGTGCCAGCAGTCTAAGCGGCAGGGTCGCGGCTTTCTTT.

To note about this clone: Being one base from a much bigger clone, this may be a read error. The chain employs TRBV5-1 and TRBJ1-2; 7 nucleotides line up with TRBD1. Germline assignment: CDR1 SGHRS and CDR2 YFSETQ. V dropped 0 bases and J dropped 5; count of bases not matched to a gene: 1. This CDR3 has 13 residues. Written as DNA, the CDR3 is TGCGCCAGCAGCTTGGAACAGGGGTATGGCTACACCTTC. Its translation is CASSLEQGYGYTF.

A note on this clone: This sample includes further DNA sequences coding for the same CDR3. The chain joins TRBV5-1 to TRBJ2-3; 9 positions match TRBD1. V lost 6 bases and J lost 1; bases outside the gene matches: 3. This CDR3 spans 14 amino acids. Germline V gene sequence: CDR1 SGHRS, CDR2 YFSETQ. This chain's CDR3 is CASKGQGGTDTQYF. The CDR3 DNA sequence: TGCGCCAGCAAGGGACAGGGAGGCACAGATACGCAGTATTTT.

This clone appeared many times. The DNA for the CDR3 is TGTGCCAGCAGCCCGACTCCGGGAGGCAACAATGAGCAGTTCTTC. Translating it yields CASSPTPGGNNEQFF. The rearrangement links TRBV7-2 to TRBJ2-1, with 7 bases lining up with TRBD2. The germline V gene encodes CDR1 SGHTA and CDR2 FQGNSA. The CDR3 loop spans 15 amino acids. V lost 5 bases, J lost 5 bases, and 9 bases stayed unmatched.

The chain uses TRBV4-1 and TRBJ1-4; TRBD1 aligns across 8 bases. The CDR3 sequence is 19 residues long. The junction had 16 bases not matched to a gene; V was cut back by 2 bases and J by 5 bases. CDR1 and CDR2 from the germline V gene are MGHRA and YSYEKL. The CDR3 nucleotides read TGCGCCAGCAGCCAATCCAACCGACAGGGGAGGTGGCGGAATGAAAAACTGTTTTTT. Translated: CASSQSNRQGRWRNEKLFF.

A single count supports this clone. This rearrangement joins TRBV6-5 to TRBJ1-4, with D tentatively TRBD1 (5 bases). The CDR3 contains 14 residues. The V and J ends lost 0 bases and 12 bases respectively, with 14 bases between them. Germline CDR1 and CDR2: MNHEY and SVGAGI. CDR3: CASSYSGGGTELFF. As DNA, the CDR3 is TGTGCCAGCAGTTACTCGGGGGGAGGCACTGAACTGTTTTTT.

The gene calls are TRBV6-1 and TRBJ1-5; TRBD1 matches at 7 bases. Losses at the gene ends were 9 bases for V and 2 bases for J; bases not matched to a gene: 10. The CDR3 runs to 15 residues. CDR1 and CDR2 (germline): MNHNS, SASEGT. CDR3 sequence (DNA): TGTGCCAGTAGGGCGGGAGGGGGCCGCAATCAGCCCCAGCATTTT. Translating it yields CASRAGGGRNQPQHF.

The V gene is TRBV27, the J gene TRBJ2-6, with TRBD1 identical over 7 bases. There are 17 residues in the CDR3. Germline assignment: CDR1 MNHEY and CDR2 SMNVEV (reference sequence). V shed 0 bases and J 5 bases; nucleotides not matched to a gene: 7. The CDR3 region has the DNA TGTGCCAGCAGTTTATCGGTTAACAGGGGCTGGGCCAACGTCCTGACTTTC. Protein product: CASSLSVNRGWANVLTF.

The chain carries TRBV7-2 and TRBJ2-7; D possibly corresponds to TRBD2 (6 bases). The CDR3 has 15 residues. V was clipped by 5 bases and J by 3 bases, with 17 bases between them. CDR1 is SGHTA, CDR2 FQGNSA, per germline. The CDR3 nucleotides are TGTGCCAGCAGCCCCGAGGTCGTCGGGAGCTACGAGCAGTACTTC. It is translated as CASSPEVVGSYEQYF.

The chain carries TRBV7-9 and TRBJ2-5, with TRBD2 matching over 13 bases. The CDR3 is made up of 16 amino acids. V dropped 0 bases and J dropped 4; count of bases not matched to a gene: 2. Germline V gene data show CDR1 as SEHNR and CDR2 as FQNEAQ (reference sequence). CDR3 in DNA: TGTGCCAGCAGCTTAGCCTGGACTAGCGGGAGAGAGACCCAGTACTTC. Translated, it gives CASSLAWTSGRETQYF.

The rearrangement uses TRBV18 and TRBJ1-3; D is uncertain. CDR1 and CDR2 from the germline V gene are KGHSH and LQKENI. V lost 2 bases and J 0 bases, leaving 5 bases between the germline ends. This CDR3 has 14 amino acids. CDR3: CASSPGSSGNTIYF. The CDR3, as DNA: TGTGCCAGCTCACCAGGCAGCTCTGGAAACACCATATATTTT.

This clone was detected ten times or more. The chain recombines TRBV7-8 with TRBJ2-3, with 9 nucleotides matching TRBD2. This CDR3 has 17 amino acids. The germline V gene has CDR1 SGHVS and CDR2 FQNEAQ. Germline trimming cut 5 bases from V and 1 base from J; bases unmatched to any gene: 10. The CDR3 sequence: CASSRRAGGTGTDTQYF. The CDR3 coding sequence is TGTGCCAGCAGCCGCAGAGCGGGAGGCACAGGCACAGATACGCAGTATTTT.

V is TRBV6-1 and J is TRBJ2-3; tentatively, D is TRBD1 (6 bases). This CDR3 is built from 13 residues. CDR1 and CDR2 from the germline V gene are MNHNS and SASEGT. V dropped 6 bases and J dropped 6 bases, with 13 bases sitting between them. DNA of the CDR3: TGTGCCAGCAGGAGAACAGGGTCCGATACGCAGTATTTT. Its translation: CASRRTGSDTQYF.

V and J are TRBV18 and TRBJ2-7; D is perhaps TRBD2 (5 bases). V dropped 2 bases and J dropped 1 base, with 9 bases sitting between them. The CDR3 loop spans 14 amino acids. Germline CDR1 reads KGHSH; CDR2 reads LQKENI. CDR3 sequence (DNA): TGTGCCAGCTCACCAAGGCTAGCTTCCTACGAGCAGTACTTC. It encodes CASSPRLASYEQYF.

The V call is TRBV10-1, the J call TRBJ2-3; D may be TRBD1 (7 bases). Trimming shortened V by 7 bases and J by 1 base, and 24 bases separated the two germline ends. This CDR3 contains 18 residues. Germline V gene sequence: CDR1 WNHNN, CDR2 SYGVQD (reference sequence). The CDR3 sequence is CASNKGQAGTLGTDTQYF. Written as DNA, the CDR3 is TGCGCCAGCAACAAAGGACAGGCGGGAACTTTGGGCACAGATACGCAGTATTTT.

The chain couples TRBV6-6 to TRBJ2-2; TRBD1 matches at 8 bases. J gave up 4 bases and V 5 bases, and 3 bases lay outside the gene matches. The V gene's germline CDR1 is MNHNY and CDR2 SVGAGI (reference sequence). This CDR3 is built from 14 residues. CDR3 in amino acids: CASSRQGTTGELFF. In DNA, the CDR3 is TGTGCCAGCAGTCGACAGGGGACCACCGGGGAGCTGTTTTTT.